This T cell receptor beta chain comes out of a study of cytomegalovirus exposure and HLA in healthy donors. Study-wide context: Most donors, around 81% of over 350 genotyped, fell in the Caucasian-associated ancestry cluster. Study-wide results and limits: The authors later found most CMV-associated TCR beta chains appeared HLA-restricted.

In regard to this clone: Its antigen is not known. The sample holds other DNA sequences that translate to the same CDR3.

This CDR3 is 15 amino acids long. The germline gives CDR1 SGHRS, CDR2 YFSETQ. J lost 3 bases, V lost 2 bases, and 4 bases had no gene match. Primers included in the PCR were 60 Vbeta and 13 Jbeta primers. The protocol was immunoSEQ multiplex PCR, while the TCRdb copy is restricted to in-frame clones and leaves out a portion. The table includes some 200,000 clones, over 65% detected once. The chain joins TRBV5-1 to TRBJ2-1; TRBD2 matches 8 bases. Material for sequencing was PBMCs. This receptor was obtained from a woman between 55 and 75 years old in good health and CMV-seropositive. The CDR3 bases are TGCGCCAGCAGCTTAGCGGGAGACGGCTACAATGAGCAGTTCTTC. This codes for CASSLAGDGYNEQFF.